The next 15 T cell receptor beta chains were all read from a single sample in a study of blood T cell repertoires in COVID-19. The protocol was immunoSEQ multiplex PCR, while the TCRdb copy is restricted to in-frame clones and leaves out a portion. The data show 29,000 or so clones, with roughly three quarters seen just once and about 42% held by the top ten. The specimen was peripheral blood. The receptors were sampled from a woman aged 65 to 85 with acute or convalescent COVID-19.

The CDR3, as DNA: TGTGCCAGCAGTTTTAGAGGGATGGGGGCTTTCTTT. Its protein product is CASSFRGMGAFF. This chain uses TRBV28 with TRBJ1-1; D is undetermined. The V gene lost 3 bases and the J gene lost 11 bases, with 13 bases spanning the gap. Germline V gene data show CDR1 as MDHEN and CDR2 as SYDVKM. This CDR3 has 12 residues.

The gene calls are TRBV19 and TRBJ1-1; D is unresolved. Germline V gene data show CDR1 as LNHDA and CDR2 as SQIVND (reference sequence). CDR3 length: 16 residues. Trimming took off 3 bases at V and 0 bases at J, with 14 bases between the two ends. CDR3 sequence reads: CASSMGGPTVNTEAFF. Here the CDR3 DNA reads TGTGCCAGTAGTATGGGAGGGCCCACGGTGAACACTGAAGCTTTCTTT.

The chain employs TRBV19 and TRBJ1-4, with D tentatively TRBD1 (5 bases). Looked up from germline, CDR1 is LNHDA and CDR2 is SQIVND (reference sequence). This CDR3 region has 14 residues. Deletions cut 5 bases from V and 11 bases from J, with 18 bases between. The CDR3 sequence is CASSLGEPDGKLFF. The CDR3 coding sequence is TGTGCCAGTAGTCTAGGGGAGCCGGACGGGAAACTGTTTTTT. Complete variable domain (other parts from reference TRBV19 and TRBJ1-4): DGGITQSPKYLFRKEGQNVTLSCEQNLNHDAMYWYRQDPGQGLRLIYYSQIVNDFQKGDIAEGYSVSREKKESFPLTVTSAQKNPTAFYLCASSLGEPDGKLFFGSGTQLSVL.

The chain links TRBV7-2 to TRBJ2-1; a weak D match, TRBD2 (5 bases). Trimming left V 4 bases short and J 5 bases short, with 9 bases between. Germline CDR1 is SGHTA and CDR2 is FQGNSA. CDR3 length equals 13 residues. Here the CDR3 DNA reads TGTGCCAGCAGCTCGGACTCTCACAATGAGCAGTTCTTC. Translated: CASSSDSHNEQFF.

The gene calls are TRBV6-5 and TRBJ1-6; D is undetermined. Trimming took 6 bases from V and 10 from J, leaving 10 bases between them. CDR1 is MNHEY and CDR2 is SVGAGI in the germline V gene. The CDR3 is made up of 12 amino acids. The CDR3 region has the DNA TGTGCCAGCAGCGGAGGTGCCTCACCCCTCCACTTT. Amino acids: CASSGGASPLHF.

The V call is TRBV11-3, the J call TRBJ2-1, with 9 positions matching TRBD2. Germline assignment: CDR1 SGHNT and CDR2 YENEEA. The V segment lost 8 bases and the J segment 7 bases; nucleotides outside the gene matches: 12. The CDR3 has 15 amino acids. Here the CDR3 DNA reads TGTGCCAGCGCGCGGCGGGAGGGTGGTCGGAATGAGCAGTTCTTC. It specifies CASARREGGRNEQFF.

V usage is TRBV2 and J usage is TRBJ2-5; 11 bases are a match to TRBD2. Per germline, CDR1 SNHLY and CDR2 FYNNEI. The V segment lost 5 bases and the J segment 4 bases; nucleotides outside the gene matches: 9. The length of the CDR3 is 16 residues. The CDR3 nucleotides are TGTGCCAGCAGTACCGAGACTAGCGGGGTGGGAGAGACCCAGTACTTC. As protein: CASSTETSGVGETQYF. Combining the CDR3 with reference TRBV2 and TRBJ2-5 gives the whole variable domain EPEVTQTPSHQVTQMGQEVILRCVPISNHLYFYWYRQILGQKVEFLVSFYNNEISEKSEIFDDQFSVERPDGSNFTLKIRSTKLEDSAMYFCASSTETSGVGETQYFGPGTRLLVL.

This clone was observed once. The chain recombines TRBV7-2 with TRBJ2-1, with D perhaps matching TRBD1 (5 bases). V was cut by 0 bases and J by 5 bases, with 5 bases left in between. CDR3 length: 13 residues. CDR1 and CDR2 from the germline V gene are SGHTA and FQGNSA. The CDR3 bases are TGTGCCAGCAGCTTAGCACAGGACAATGAGCAGTTCTTC. Translated: CASSLAQDNEQFF. The full variable domain, with the rest looked up from reference TRBV7-2 and TRBJ2-1, is GAGVSQSPSNKVTEKGKDVELRCDPISGHTALYWYRQSLGQGLEFLIYFQGNSAPDKSGLPSDRFSAERTGGSVSTLTIQRTQQEDSAVYLCASSLAQDNEQFFGPGTRLTVL.

This rearrangement joins TRBV5-1 to TRBJ2-1, with 7 bases that match TRBD1. V gave up 0 bases and J gave up 3 bases; unmatched junction bases: 0. CDR3 length equals 14 residues. Germline V gene data show CDR1 as SGHRS and CDR2 as YFSETQ. CDR3: CASSLGDSYNEQFF. The CDR3 nucleotides are TGCGCCAGCAGCTTGGGGGACAGCTACAATGAGCAGTTCTTC.

This clone was counted once. CDR3 residues: CASSDRGNQPQHF. CDR3 bases: TGTGCCAGCAGTGACAGGGGTAATCAGCCCCAGCATTTT. This chain links TRBV2 with TRBJ1-5, with D possibly TRBD1 on 6 matching bases. V lost 3 bases and J lost 4, with 7 bases in between. Germline assignment: CDR1 SNHLY and CDR2 FYNNEI. The CDR3 is 13 residues long.

The chain has TRBV14 and TRBJ2-3; 9 bases line up with TRBD1. CDR1 is SGHDN, CDR2 FVKESK, per germline. Germline trimming cut 4 bases from V and 0 bases from J; bases unmatched to any gene: 20. CDR3 size: 21 residues. CDR3 sequence (DNA): TGTGCCAGCAGCCTTACACAGGGGGCGATCTCATACGGAGCTAGCACAGATACGCAGTATTTT. Protein product: CASSLTQGAISYGASTDTQYF. Full variable domain (missing parts from reference TRBV14 and TRBJ2-3): EAGVTQFPSHSVIEKGQTVTLRCDPISGHDNLYWYRRVMGKEIKFLLHFVKESKQDESGMPNNRFLAERTGGTYSTLKVQPAELEDSGVYFCASSLTQGAISYGASTDTQYFGPGTRLTVL.

The CDR3 protein is CASSSRGAAQYF. The CDR3 DNA reads as TGTGCCAGCAGCTCCAGGGGGGCGGCCCAGTACTTC. V is TRBV7-9 and J is TRBJ2-5; D possibly corresponds to TRBD1 (7 bases). Looked up from germline, CDR1 is SEHNR and CDR2 is FQNEAQ (reference sequence). The CDR3 sequence is 12 residues long. Deletions cut 4 bases from V and 9 bases from J, with 12 bases between.

J is TRBJ1-6 and V is TRBV5-1; 9 nucleotides match TRBD1. With 0 bases clipped from V and 4 bases from J, the junction kept 2 bases outside the gene matches. The CDR3 is 16 residues long. CDR1 is SGHRS, CDR2 YFSETQ, per germline. The CDR3 DNA follows: TGCGCCAGCAGCTTGGGGGGGACAGGGTATAATTCACCCCTCCACTTT. This gives the protein CASSLGGTGYNSPLHF.

The chain employs TRBV19 and TRBJ2-5; 9 bases are a match to TRBD2. The CDR3 loop spans 17 amino acids. V was clipped by 3 bases and J by 1 base; unmatched bases: 9. Germline-derived CDR1 and CDR2 are LNHDA and SQIVND (reference sequence). CDR3 protein: CASSIPLGAGGQETQYF. CDR3 nucleotide sequence: TGTGCCAGTAGTATTCCCCTTGGAGCGGGGGGCCAAGAGACCCAGTACTTC.

The V gene is TRBV11-3, the J gene TRBJ2-3; 8 bases agree with TRBD2. This CDR3 has 14 residues. V shed 4 bases, J shed 3 bases, and the junction held 3 bases outside the gene matches. Germline V CDR1 and CDR2: SGHNT, YENEEA. CDR3 amino acids: CASSSRGGTDTQYF. CDR3 nucleotide sequence: TGTGCCAGCAGCTCACGGGGGGGGACAGATACGCAGTATTTT.